These 23 T cell receptor beta chains originate from one sample sequenced in a study of blood T cell repertoires in COVID-19. Repertoires were generated with immunoSEQ multiplex PCR, while TCRdb's copy carries only in-frame clones and drops some. The table shows roughly 25,000 clones, with roughly 87% occurring only once. Sequenced input: peripheral blood. These receptor sequences come from a man over 45 with active COVID-19.

This sequence joins TRBV19 and TRBJ2-4, with 10 bases aligning to TRBD1. CDR3 length equals 15 residues. Trimming took 6 bases from V and 4 from J; bases not matched to a gene: 6. CDR1 and CDR2 (germline): LNHDA, SQIVND (reference sequence). The CDR3 sequence: CASRLGQGPKNIQYF. DNA for the CDR3: TGTGCCAGTAGGTTGGGACAGGGGCCAAAAAACATTCAGTACTTC.

The rearrangement links TRBV19 to TRBJ2-3; 9 nucleotides align to TRBD1. The CDR3 sequence is 17 residues long. Unmatched junction bases numbered 15, after V lost 5 bases and J lost 6 bases. In germline, CDR1 is LNHDA, CDR2 SQIVND (reference sequence). CDR3 region: CASSPIALGQGSDTQYF. CDR3 DNA: TGTGCCAGTAGTCCTATCGCCCTTGGACAGGGGTCGGATACGCAGTATTTT.

The chain's CDR3 is CATSRGGRTGLNTEAFF. The CDR3 nucleotides read TGTGCCACCAGCAGAGGGGGACGGACAGGGTTGAACACTGAAGCTTTCTTT. The gene calls are TRBV15 and TRBJ1-1, with TRBD1 matching 8 bases. V dropped 1 base and J dropped 0; count of bases not matched to a gene: 7. CDR1 is LNHNV and CDR2 is YYDKDF in the germline V gene (reference sequence). The CDR3 length is 17 residues.

V and J are TRBV9 and TRBJ1-3; 8 bases map to TRBD1. Looked up from germline, CDR1 is SGDLS and CDR2 is YYNGEE. The ends lost 4 bases at V and 2 bases at J; junction bases unmatched: 8. The CDR3 extends over 16 amino acids. The CDR3 DNA reads TGTGCCAGCAGCCCCACGGACAGGGTGGCTGGAAACACCATATATTTT. Protein sequence: CASSPTDRVAGNTIYF.

This clone has a single count. This chain links TRBV4-3 with TRBJ1-5; a weak D match, TRBD1 (5 bases). CDR1 and CDR2 (germline): LGHNA, YSLEER. Deletions cut 0 bases from V and 8 bases from J, with 14 bases between. The CDR3 is 15 residues long. The CDR3 sequence is CASSQDWQGKEPQHF. CDR3 DNA sequence: TGCGCCAGCAGCCAAGACTGGCAGGGCAAGGAGCCCCAGCATTTT.

The rearrangement links TRBV10-3 to TRBJ2-7, with 7 bases aligning to TRBD2. This CDR3 comprises 16 residues. Germline assignment: CDR1 ENHRY and CDR2 SYGVKD. J gave up 5 bases and V 5 bases, and 15 bases lay outside the gene matches. CDR3 in amino acids: CAISREGTTNHDEQYF. CDR3 coding DNA: TGTGCCATCAGTCGAGAAGGGACTACGAATCACGACGAGCAGTACTTC.

This chain connects TRBV7-3 to TRBJ2-5; possible D gene TRBD1, 6 bases. Per germline, CDR1 SGHTA and CDR2 FQGTGA. Trimming cost V 5 bases and J 4 bases, with 17 bases left between them. This CDR3 contains 15 residues. The CDR3 loop is CASSPTGSGRETQYF. Written as DNA, the CDR3 is TGTGCCAGCAGCCCCACAGGGTCGGGGCGAGAGACCCAGTACTTC.

V is TRBV7-2 and J is TRBJ1-1; no definite D call. This CDR3 region has 14 residues. V dropped 0 bases and J dropped 4 bases, with 9 bases sitting between them. CDR1 SGHTA and CDR2 FQGNSA come from the germline V gene. In DNA form, the CDR3 reads TGTGCCAGCAGCTTAGCATACGGTGGCACTGAAGCTTTCTTT. The encoded protein is CASSLAYGGTEAFF.

This chain uses TRBV5-1 with TRBJ2-5; D gene ambiguous. With 5 bases removed from V and 5 bases from J, the gap between germline ends came to 16 bases. Germline CDR1 SGHRS, CDR2 YFSETQ. The CDR3 length is 14 residues. For the CDR3, the DNA is TGCGCCAGCAGACTTTCGTCGGGTATGGAGACCCAGTACTTC. Translation: CASRLSSGMETQYF.

The V and J genes are TRBV19 and TRBJ2-3, with D possibly being TRBD2 (5 bases). V lost 3 bases and J 4 bases, leaving 11 bases between the germline ends. This CDR3 is 14 amino acids long. Germline-derived CDR1 and CDR2 are LNHDA and SQIVND (reference sequence). The CDR3 reads CASSMGAGADTQYF. In DNA form, the CDR3 reads TGTGCCAGTAGTATGGGAGCCGGGGCAGATACGCAGTATTTT.

The chain carries TRBV28 and TRBJ2-1; 11 positions agree with TRBD1. CDR3 length equals 17 residues. Germline V gives CDR1 MDHEN, CDR2 SYDVKM. V lost 3 bases and J lost 5; bases outside the gene matches: 9. The CDR3 nucleotides read TGTGCCAGCAGTTTGGGGGACAGGGGGAGAGTCAACAATGAGCAGTTCTTC. Translated: CASSLGDRGRVNNEQFF.

This clone occurred a few times. The V call is TRBV15, the J call TRBJ2-6, with 7 bases that match TRBD1. This CDR3 spans 18 amino acids. Trimming at V came to 0 bases and at J to 2 bases, leaving 7 bases not matched to a gene. In germline, CDR1 is LNHNV, CDR2 YYDKDF (reference sequence). CDR3 amino acids: CATSRDPTGQTGANVLTF. DNA for the CDR3: TGTGCCACCAGCAGAGATCCCACGGGACAGACTGGGGCCAACGTCCTGACTTTC.

This clone was seen more than once but under ten times. V is TRBV4-2 and J is TRBJ2-2; 7 bases are a match to TRBD1. This CDR3 has 14 residues. V was pared by 2 bases and J by 4 bases, with 1 base of the junction left unmatched. Germline CDR1 reads LGHNA; CDR2 reads YNFKEQ. Written as DNA, the CDR3 is TGTGCCAGCAGCCAAAACAGGGGCACCGGGGAGCTGTTTTTT. It translates to CASSQNRGTGELFF.

The V call is TRBV7-2, the J call TRBJ2-2; D possibly corresponds to TRBD1 (6 bases). This CDR3 region has 13 residues. Germline CDR1 reads SGHTA; CDR2 reads FQGNSA. The V and J ends lost 5 bases and 7 bases respectively, with 11 bases between them. The CDR3 here is CASSARQDGELFF. CDR3 sequence (DNA): TGTGCCAGCAGCGCACGACAGGACGGGGAGCTGTTTTTT.

The genes are TRBV27 and TRBJ2-3, with 8 bases matching TRBD1. This CDR3 has 15 residues. The V and J ends lost 6 bases and 5 bases, in that order; junction bases with no gene match: 10. Germline loops: CDR1 MNHEY, CDR2 SMNVEV (reference sequence). CDR3 sequence reads: CASSSGTGGIDTQYF. The DNA of the CDR3 is TGTGCCAGCAGCTCCGGGACAGGAGGGATAGATACGCAGTATTTT.

The rearrangement uses TRBV6-2 or TRBV6-3 and TRBJ2-7; D remains unclear. The CDR3 has 13 residues. The germline V gene has CDR1 MNHEY and CDR2 SVGEGT. Trimming removed 5 bases from V and 1 base from J, with 9 bases in between. This CDR3 is CASSVVQSYEQYV. The CDR3 DNA reads as TGTGCCAGCAGTGTAGTGCAATCCTACGAGCAGTACGTC.

The V gene is TRBV10-3, the J gene TRBJ1-1; perhaps TRBD1 as D (6 bases). Trimming left V 4 bases short and J 1 base short, with 13 bases between. Germline V CDR1 and CDR2: ENHRY, SYGVKD. The CDR3 length is 15 residues. The CDR3 is CAISGTESPNTEAFF. The CDR3 coding sequence is TGTGCCATCAGTGGGACAGAAAGCCCGAACACTGAAGCTTTCTTT.

The gene calls are TRBV4-3 and TRBJ2-3; 7 bases are a match to TRBD2. With 7 bases clipped from V and 1 base from J, the junction kept 11 bases outside the gene matches. Germline V CDR1 and CDR2: LGHNA, YSLEER. The CDR3 runs 16 residues. CDR3 loop: CASNKGGPSRTDTQYF. Written as DNA, the CDR3 is TGCGCCAGCAATAAGGGAGGGCCTTCCCGCACAGATACGCAGTATTTT.

The rearrangement uses TRBV9 and TRBJ1-1, with TRBD1 matching 9 bases. With V trimmed by 0 bases and J by 5 bases, 5 bases remained unmatched. Germline loops: CDR1 SGDLS, CDR2 YYNGEE. The CDR3 totals 15 residues. The DNA for the CDR3 is TGTGCCAGCAGCGTAGAGGGGACAGGGTGGACTGAAGCTTTCTTT. It codes for CASSVEGTGWTEAFF.

The chain couples TRBV7-6 to TRBJ1-1; TRBD1 matches at 9 bases. Trimming cost V 1 base and J 4 bases; bases outside gene matches: 16. The CDR3 sequence is 19 residues long. CDR1 SGHVS and CDR2 FNYEAQ come from the germline V gene. The chain's CDR3 is CASSLVRPSKHRGPTEAFF. The CDR3 nucleotides are TGTGCCAGCAGCTTAGTTCGCCCAAGTAAACACAGGGGGCCCACTGAAGCTTTCTTT.

The chain joins TRBV5-1 to TRBJ2-1, with TRBD2 matching 9 bases. J gave up 4 bases and V 1 base, and 6 bases lay outside the gene matches. The CDR3 totals 16 residues. Per germline, CDR1 SGHRS and CDR2 YFSETQ. CDR3 sequence (DNA): TGCGCCAGCAGCTTGATTCTAGCGGGACTTTACAATGAGCAGTTCTTC. As protein: CASSLILAGLYNEQFF.

The rearrangement uses TRBV5-6 and TRBJ1-6; a weak D match, TRBD1 (6 bases). Germline V CDR1 and CDR2: SGHDT, YYEEEE. Trimming left V 0 bases short and J 9 bases short, with 19 bases between. The CDR3 runs to 17 residues. The CDR3 is CASSLGQVWSPTSPLHF. The CDR3 DNA reads TGTGCCAGCAGCTTGGGACAGGTATGGAGTCCTACTTCACCCCTCCACTTT.

V usage is TRBV30 and J usage is TRBJ1-3; the D gene is possibly TRBD1 (5 bases). From germline, CDR1 is GTSNPN and CDR2 SVGIG (reference sequence). V dropped 0 bases and J dropped 9 bases, with 9 bases sitting between them. The CDR3 contains 12 residues. In DNA, the CDR3 is TGTGCCTGGAGTGTACAAAGGGGCACCATATATTTT. It encodes CAWSVQRGTIYF.